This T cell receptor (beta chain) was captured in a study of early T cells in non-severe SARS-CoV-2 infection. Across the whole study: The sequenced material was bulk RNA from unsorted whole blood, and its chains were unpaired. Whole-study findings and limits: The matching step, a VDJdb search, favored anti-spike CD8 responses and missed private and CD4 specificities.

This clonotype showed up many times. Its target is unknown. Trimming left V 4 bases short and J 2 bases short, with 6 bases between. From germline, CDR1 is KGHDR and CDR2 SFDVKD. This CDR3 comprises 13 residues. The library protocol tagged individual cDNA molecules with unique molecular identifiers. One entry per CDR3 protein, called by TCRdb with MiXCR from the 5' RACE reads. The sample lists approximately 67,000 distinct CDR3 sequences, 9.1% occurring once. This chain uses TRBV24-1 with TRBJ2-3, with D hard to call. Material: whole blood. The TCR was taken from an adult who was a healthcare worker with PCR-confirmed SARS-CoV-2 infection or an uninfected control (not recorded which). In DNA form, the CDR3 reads TGTGCCACCAGTGACTCCAACACAGATACGCAGTATTTT. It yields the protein CATSDSNTDTQYF.